The next 3 T cell receptor beta chains were all read from a single sample in a study of shared clonotypes between healthy human individuals. Method: immunoSEQ multiplex PCR; TCRdb's copy keeps in-frame clones and lacks some. The repertoire consists of about 1 million clones, with around 75% occurring once and the leading ten covering 1.5%. Sequencing was performed on memory CD4+ T cells sorted from blood. Subset of the sample: CD45RA-negative fraction. The receptors come from a man younger than 35 in good health.

The V gene is TRBV9, the J gene TRBJ1-3, with TRBD1 as a possible D gene (5 bases). This CDR3 is built from 17 residues. Per the germline V gene, CDR1 is SGDLS and CDR2 is YYNGEE. The V and J ends lost 4 bases and 4 bases respectively, with 21 bases between them. The CDR3 DNA sequence: TGTGCCAGCAGCCCCCAGACAGACCTAATGGGCGGAAACACCATATATTTT. This codes for CASSPQTDLMGGNTIYF.

The CDR3 loop reads CASSPTDVAEAFF. The CDR3 region has the DNA TGTGCCAGCAGCCCTACAGATGTGGCTGAAGCTTTCTTT. The genes are TRBV5-4 and TRBJ1-1; D is uncertain. CDR3 length equals 13 residues. CDR1 is SGHNT and CDR2 is YYREEE in the germline V gene (reference sequence). V was shortened by 4 bases and J by 6 bases, with 13 bases between the two germline ends.

V usage is TRBV6-6 and J usage is TRBJ2-3, with D perhaps assigned TRBD1 or TRBD2 (6 bases each). V lost 0 bases and J 3 bases, leaving 13 bases between the germline ends. Germline CDR1 and CDR2: MNHNY and SVGAGI (reference sequence). The CDR3 has 16 amino acids. CDR3 sequence: CASSYSGGSGTDTQYF. As DNA, the CDR3 is TGTGCCAGCAGTTACTCAGGGGGGAGTGGGACAGATACGCAGTATTTT.